The clone carrying this T cell receptor beta chain was picked up a small number of times. Its antigen is undetermined. The record originates from a study of post-analysis software for immune sequencing data. General study results and limits: Patients showed TRBV5-6, TRBV5-1 and TRBV20-1 among roughly five TRBV segments more frequent than in controls. Versus controls, multiple sclerosis patients showed significantly lower diversity (normalized Chao1).

Unique molecular identifiers featured in each of the TCR beta cDNA libraries. From around 1 to 9.1 million T cells, a few hundred thousand cDNA molecules were obtained. TCRdb ran MiXCR on the PCR reads and lists one entry per CDR3 protein. The sample includes 750,000 to 950,000 distinct CDR3 sequences, approximately 57% of them seen just once. The germline CDR1 and CDR2 sequences are SGHRS and YFSETQ. V gave up 4 bases and J gave up 5 bases; unmatched junction bases: 14. CDR3 length: 16 amino acids. This receptor was taken from a girl between 5 and 17 years old with multiple sclerosis. The sequencing sample was made of blood. The chain uses TRBV5-1 and TRBJ2-5; TRBD1 matches at 7 bases. This CDR3 reads CASSGIRQGKAETQYF. The CDR3, as DNA: TGCGCCAGCAGCGGGATTAGACAGGGTAAAGCGGAGACCCAGTACTTC. Variable domain in full (rest from reference TRBV5-1 and TRBJ2-5): KAGVTQTPRYLIKTRGQQVTLSCSPISGHRSVSWYQQTPGQGLQFLFEYFSETQRNKGNFPGRFSGRQFSNSRSEMNVSTLELGDSALYLCASSGIRQGKAETQYFGPGTRLLVL.